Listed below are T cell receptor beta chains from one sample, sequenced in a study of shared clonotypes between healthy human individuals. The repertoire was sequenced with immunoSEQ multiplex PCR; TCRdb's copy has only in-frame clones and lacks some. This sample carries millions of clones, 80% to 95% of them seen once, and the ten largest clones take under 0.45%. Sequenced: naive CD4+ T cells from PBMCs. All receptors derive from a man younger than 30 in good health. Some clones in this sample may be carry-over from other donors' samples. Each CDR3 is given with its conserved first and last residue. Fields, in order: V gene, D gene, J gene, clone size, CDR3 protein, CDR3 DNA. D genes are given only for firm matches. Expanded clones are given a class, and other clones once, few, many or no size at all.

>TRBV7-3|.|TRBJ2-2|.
CASSQGYSAGELFF
TGTGCCAGCAGCCAGGGTTATTCGGCCGGGGAGCTGTTTTTT
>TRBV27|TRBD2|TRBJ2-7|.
CASSLGLAGGPYEQYF
TGTGCCAGCAGTTTAGGGCTAGCGGGAGGGCCCTACGAGCAGTACTTC
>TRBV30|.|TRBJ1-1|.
CAWSLGWRDTEAFF
TGTGCCTGGAGTCTGGGGTGGAGAGACACTGAAGCTTTCTTT
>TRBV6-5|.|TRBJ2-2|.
CASLAFVDTGELFF
TGTGCCAGCCTAGCGTTTGTGGACACCGGGGAGCTGTTTTTT
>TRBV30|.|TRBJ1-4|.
CAWSVPGHPRTNEKLFF
TGTGCCTGGAGTGTACCCGGACACCCAAGGACTAATGAAAAACTGTTTTTT
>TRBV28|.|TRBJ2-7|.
CASISGRAYEQYF
TGTGCCAGCATATCCGGCAGAGCCTACGAGCAGTACTTC
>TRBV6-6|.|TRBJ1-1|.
CASSYFQARRTEAFF
TGTGCCAGCAGTTACTTCCAGGCAAGGCGGACTGAAGCTTTCTTT
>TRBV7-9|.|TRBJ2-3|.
CASSSRYRTDTQYF
TGTGCCAGCAGCTCGAGGTACCGCACAGATACGCAGTATTTT
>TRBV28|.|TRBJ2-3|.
CASSLIARGTDTQYF
TGTGCCAGCAGTTTAATCGCTAGGGGGACGGATACGCAGTATTTT
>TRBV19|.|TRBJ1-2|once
CASSIVSTGNYGYTF
TGTGCCAGTAGTATAGTTTCGACGGGAAACTATGGCTACACCTTC
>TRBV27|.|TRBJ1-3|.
CASSSRTGNTIYF
TGTGCCAGCAGTTCGCGAACCGGAAACACCATATATTTT
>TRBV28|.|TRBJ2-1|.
CASSFGATYNEQFF
TGTGCCAGCAGTTTCGGAGCGACCTACAATGAGCAGTTCTTC
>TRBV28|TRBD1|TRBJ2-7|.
CASSLLGTGNVREQYF
TGTGCCAGCAGTTTATTGGGGACAGGGAACGTCCGCGAGCAGTACTTC
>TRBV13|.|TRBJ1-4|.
CASSRRQTSNEKLFF
TGTGCCAGCAGCCGGAGACAGACATCAAATGAAAAACTGTTTTTT
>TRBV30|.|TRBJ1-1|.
CAWRQLNTEAFF
TGTGCCTGGAGACAGCTGAACACTGAAGCTTTCTTT
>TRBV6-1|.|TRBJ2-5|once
CASSDSIGTQYF
TGTGCCAGCAGTGATAGTATAGGGACCCAGTACTTC
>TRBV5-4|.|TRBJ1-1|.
CASRQRQTAADTEAFF
TGTGCCAGCAGACAAAGACAGACAGCCGCTGACACTGAAGCTTTCTTT
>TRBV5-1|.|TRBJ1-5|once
CASSLDNGGNQPQHF
TGCGCCAGCAGCTTGGACAATGGTGGCAATCAGCCCCAGCATTTT
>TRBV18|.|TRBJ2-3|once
CASSPGGTDTQYF
TGTGCCAGCTCACCCGGCGGCACAGATACGCAGTATTTT